These 9 T cell receptor beta chains came from one sample sequenced in a study of T cell repertoires in cytomegalovirus infection (dated by TCRdb to the late 2010s). The sample was run on an Illumina HiSeq 1500. Using fastp at Q25 and MiXCR, TCRdb reprocessed the public reads and kept productive beta chains. Under each unique CDR3 protein, matching rows form one entry showing the most common genes and DNA. This sample lists about 740,000 distinct CDR3 sequences; 35% to 40% were detected once. The ten largest clones represent 2.8% of the sample. Sequenced material: PBMCs. The source of these receptors is a human donor in good health (CMV status not recorded). Some clones in this sample may be carry-over from other donors' samples.

V is TRBV23-1 and J is TRBJ1-4; tentative D call: TRBD1 (5 bases). TRBV23-1 falls under the ORF class, with uncertain function. Trimming took 0 bases from V and 2 from J, leaving 28 bases between them. This CDR3 has 22 residues. CDR3 sequence reads: CASSQSSQSGRGRDPTNEKLFF. Written as DNA, the CDR3 is TGCGCCAGCAGTCAATCTAGCCAAAGTGGTCGAGGCAGGGACCCTACTAATGAAAAACTGTTTTTT.

The chain is built from TRBV28 and TRBJ2-7; weak D call: TRBD2 (5 bases). Trimming removed 4 bases from V and 3 bases from J, with 16 bases in between. The CDR3 runs 15 residues. From germline, CDR1 is MDHEN and CDR2 SYDVKM. The CDR3 region has the DNA TGTGCCAGCAGTTGGACTCTACCCGGACTCTACGAGCAGTACTTC. The encoded protein is CASSWTLPGLYEQYF. Supplemented by reference TRBV28 and TRBJ2-7, the full variable domain reads DVKVTQSSRYLVKRTGEKVFLECVQDMDHENMFWYRQDPGLGLRLIYFSYDVKMKEKGDIPEGYSVSREKKERFSLILESASTNQTSMYLCASSWTLPGLYEQYFGPGTRLTVT.

Concerning this clonotype itself: The CDR3 carries no conserved terminal phenylalanine or tryptophan, so it likely arises from a read error. V is TRBV12-3 or TRBV12-4 and J is TRBJ2-6; no clear D. This CDR3 is built from 13 residues. Trimming stripped 8 bases from V and 4 bases from J, with 9 bases between. The CDR3 region has the DNA TGTGCCAGCGGTTCCCTGGGGGCCAACGTCCTGACTTTA. Encoded protein: CASGSLGANVLTL.

Regarding this clonotype: The conserved closing phenylalanine or tryptophan is absent in this CDR3, likely reflecting a read error. The V call is TRBV29-1, the J call TRBJ2-1; 9 bases map to TRBD2. Germline V gene data show CDR1 as SQVTM and CDR2 as ANQGSEA. With V trimmed by 7 bases and J by 5 bases, 9 bases remained unmatched. This CDR3 comprises 14 residues. CDR3 DNA: TGCAGCGGTTACGGGTCTAGCGGGAACAATGAGCAGTTCTTA. Translating it yields CSGYGSSGNNEQFL.

In this sample, this clonotype turned up a few times. V and J are TRBV20-1 and TRBJ1-1; the match to TRBD1 covers 9 bases. The germline V gene has CDR1 DFQATT and CDR2 SNEGSKA (reference sequence). The trim removed 7 bases at V and 4 bases at J, leaving 10 bases unmatched. The CDR3 has 14 residues. The CDR3 sequence: CSGHPGQGATEAFF. CDR3 nucleotide sequence: TGCAGTGGTCATCCGGGACAGGGAGCCACTGAAGCTTTCTTT.

The J gene is TRBJ1-1, the V gene TRBV12-5; D is possibly TRBD1 (5 bases). The germline V gene has CDR1 LGHNT and CDR2 FRNRAP. The CDR3 length is 14 residues. The V gene lost 3 bases and the J gene lost 0 bases, with 8 bases spanning the gap. CDR3 residues: CASGLWGMNTEAFF. The CDR3 DNA sequence: TGTGCTAGTGGTTTATGGGGGATGAACACTGAAGCTTTCTTT.

This clonotype came up a few times. The chain employs TRBV12-3 or TRBV12-4 and TRBJ1-5; the D gene is possibly TRBD1 (6 bases). The CDR3 spans 14 residues. Trimming shortened V by 5 bases and J by 11 bases, and 19 bases separated the two germline ends. CDR3 bases: TGTGCCAGCAGTCAATCCACCGGGACAATCGCCCAGCATTTT. Amino acids: CASSQSTGTIAQHF.

The chain carries TRBV28 and TRBJ1-4; D may be TRBD1 (6 bases). V dropped 6 bases and J dropped 6 bases, with 11 bases sitting between them. The CDR3 totals 13 residues. Germline loops: CDR1 MDHEN, CDR2 SYDVKM. CDR3 residues: CASSSPGDEKLFF. The CDR3 DNA reads as TGTGCCAGCAGCTCCCCAGGGGATGAAAAACTGTTTTTT.

This clonotype has a handful of counts. The V and J genes are TRBV5-1 and TRBJ2-5; possibly TRBD1 or TRBD2 for D (5 bases each). The length of the CDR3 is 16 residues. CDR1 and CDR2 from the germline V gene are SGHRS and YFSETQ. The V end lost 0 bases, the J end lost 1 base, and 13 bases lay between the germline ends. The CDR3 DNA reads TGCGCCAGCAGCTTGGAGGGACCTTTTTTCCAAGAGACCCAGTACTTC. Amino acid sequence: CASSLEGPFFQETQYF. The whole variable domain, remainder taken from reference TRBV5-1 and TRBJ2-5, is KAGVTQTPRYLIKTRGQQVTLSCSPISGHRSVSWYQQTPGQGLQFLFEYFSETQRNKGNFPGRFSGRQFSNSRSEMNVSTLELGDSALYLCASSLEGPFFQETQYFGPGTRLLVL.